This T cell receptor beta chain was documented in a study of early T cells in non-severe SARS-CoV-2 infection. In the study overall: Sequenced bulk RNA came from whole blood that was unsorted, and chains were unpaired.

Individual cDNA molecules carried attached unique molecular identifiers. MiXCR was run by TCRdb on the 5' RACE reads, yielding one entry per CDR3 protein. Here the sample spans about 60,000 distinct CDR3 sequences, 20% to 25% being singletons. This TCR was recovered from an adult who was a healthcare worker with PCR-confirmed SARS-CoV-2 infection or an uninfected control (not recorded which). The sequencing here drew on whole blood, taken at baseline.

The chain's CDR3 is CASSPNGPVNTEAFF. CDR3 nucleotide sequence: TGTGCCAGCAGCCCTAACGGGCCGGTGAACACTGAAGCTTTCTTT. The chain combines TRBV3-1 with TRBJ1-1; D uncertain. The germline V gene has CDR1 LGHDT and CDR2 YNNKEL (reference sequence). V shed 4 bases and J shed 0 bases, with 12 bases lying between them. The CDR3 spans 15 residues.